This TCR beta chain was identified in a study of cytomegalovirus exposure and HLA in healthy donors. Whole-study findings and limits: According to a later analysis, most TCR beta chains associated with CMV appeared HLA-restricted. Highly shared variants forming one cluster were likely a sequencing artifact. Through in vitro validation, a few CMV-associated chains were shown to be specific for CMV antigens.

Only a few counts were recorded for this clone. Its specificity is not known. V lost 7 bases to trimming and J lost 3 bases, with 12 bases between them. Germline-derived CDR1 and CDR2 are MGHDK and SYGVNS. The CDR3 length is 13 residues. 60 Vbeta and 13 Jbeta primers were used in PCR. In the authors' workflow: A follow-up analysis tallied around 80 million unique TCR beta chains, roughly 10 million shared. The method was immunoSEQ multiplex PCR; TCRdb's version includes in-frame clones alone and lacks a portion of them. D and trimming were read from the DNA, whereas the V and J calls and clone size are those reported in that table. The sample contains around 190,000 clones, 81% of which appear only once.

The sequence derives from a man younger than 35 in good health and CMV-seronegative. V gene TRBV25-1 combines with J gene TRBJ1-1; TRBD1 might be the D (5 bases). The sequenced material came from PBMCs. The CDR3 sequence is CASTMGGDTEAFF. In DNA form, the CDR3 reads TGTGCCAGCACCATGGGGGGGGACACTGAAGCTTTCTTT.